The 27 T cell receptor beta chains below all came from one sample that was sequenced in a study of siplizumab effects on memory and regulatory T cells (dated by TCRdb to 2018 to 2020). Libraries were built with the immunoSEQ multiplex PCR assay. The source is immuneACCESS, and TCRdb retained only in-frame sequences with V and J called. Part of the clones is not carried over; for the studies checked, unresolved V genes explain less than half of this, and the remainder is unexplained. This sample holds around 100,000 clones; approximately 94% were observed only once. The ten biggest clones cover 1% to 1.5% of the sample. Sequenced sample: non-Treg CD4+ T cells sorted from blood. This specimen's cell subset or site label, per the study, means: FACS-sorted unstimulated CD4+ non-regulatory T cells. The receptors derive from a human donor in good health.

The DNA of the CDR3 is TGCGCCAGCAGCTTGGTGGTGGGACCAAACACCGGGGAGCTGTTTTTT. The encoded protein is CASSLVVGPNTGELFF. The V call is TRBV5-1, the J call TRBJ2-2; D is possibly TRBD1 or TRBD2 (5 bases each). The V end was cut by 0 bases, the J end by 2 bases, with 11 bases between. CDR1 and CDR2 from the germline V gene are SGHRS and YFSETQ. The length of the CDR3 is 16 residues. The entire variable domain, with the rest obtained from reference TRBV5-1 and TRBJ2-2, is as follows: KAGVTQTPRYLIKTRGQQVTLSCSPISGHRSVSWYQQTPGQGLQFLFEYFSETQRNKGNFPGRFSGRQFSNSRSEMNVSTLELGDSALYLCASSLVVGPNTGELFFGEGSRLTVL.

Only one count was recorded for this clone. The V call is TRBV30, the J call TRBJ1-3; D unclear. This CDR3 comprises 13 residues. Germline V lookup: CDR1 GTSNPN, CDR2 SVGIG (reference sequence). V lost 0 bases, J lost 3 bases, and 6 bases lay in between. CDR3 protein: CAWSVLFGNTIYF. CDR3 nucleotides: TGTGCCTGGAGTGTACTATTTGGAAACACCATATATTTT.

The chain links TRBV2 to TRBJ2-3; no definite D call. CDR3 size: 16 residues. V dropped 4 bases and J dropped 1 base, with 15 bases sitting between them. Per the germline V gene, CDR1 is SNHLY and CDR2 is FYNNEI. CDR3 DNA: TGTGCCAGCAGTGTTTTTTCTATCGTCGGCACAGATACGCAGTATTTT. Encoded protein: CASSVFSIVGTDTQYF.

This rearrangement joins TRBV4-1 to TRBJ2-2; 9 bases are a match to TRBD2. Germline loops: CDR1 MGHRA, CDR2 YSYEKL. The length of the CDR3 is 14 residues. V was clipped by 5 bases and J by 7 bases; unmatched bases: 5. The CDR3: CASSGGRGIGELFF. In nucleotides, the CDR3 is TGCGCCAGCAGCGGCGGGAGGGGAATCGGGGAGCTGTTTTTT.

The chain couples TRBV7-8 to TRBJ2-7, with 12 bases identical to TRBD2. The CDR3 has 16 amino acids. Germline V gene data show CDR1 as SGHVS and CDR2 as FQNEAQ. Trimming took 1 base from V and 3 from J; bases not matched to a gene: 4. The CDR3 here is CASSLVALAGGYEQYF. The CDR3 DNA reads TGTGCCAGCAGCTTAGTAGCACTAGCGGGAGGCTACGAGCAGTACTTC.

This clone has only a few counts. The J gene is TRBJ2-3, the V gene TRBV7-2; possibly TRBD2 for D (6 bases). Trimming removed 0 bases from V and 3 bases from J, with 7 bases in between. The germline V gene has CDR1 SGHTA and CDR2 FQGNSA. This CDR3 spans 14 amino acids. CDR3 in amino acids: CASSLARGTDTQYF. In nucleotides, the CDR3 is TGTGCCAGCAGCTTAGCGCGGGGTACAGATACGCAGTATTTT. Based on the CDR3 plus reference TRBV7-2 and TRBJ2-3, the full variable domain is GAGVSQSPSNKVTEKGKDVELRCDPISGHTALYWYRQSLGQGLEFLIYFQGNSAPDKSGLPSDRFSAERTGGSVSTLTIQRTQQEDSAVYLCASSLARGTDTQYFGPGTRLTVL.

The genes are TRBV9 and TRBJ2-3, with TRBD2 matching over 10 bases. Germline CDR1 reads SGDLS; CDR2 reads YYNGEE. The V segment lost 4 bases and the J segment 4 bases; nucleotides outside the gene matches: 3. The CDR3 spans 14 residues. The DNA of the CDR3 is TGTGCCAGCAGCTATAGCGGGAGGTCAGATACGCAGTATTTT. It is translated as CASSYSGRSDTQYF.

The chain carries TRBV27 and TRBJ2-1, with TRBD2 matching 10 bases. The CDR3 is made up of 14 amino acids. CDR1 and CDR2 (germline): MNHEY, SMNVEV (reference sequence). V trimming: 5 bases; J trimming: 10 bases; junction bases outside the gene matches: 8. CDR3: CASSPRQLAGEQFF. The CDR3 DNA reads as TGTGCCAGCAGTCCCAGACAACTAGCGGGAGAGCAGTTCTTC.

The chain uses TRBV18 and TRBJ1-1, with D perhaps matching TRBD1 (5 bases). Looked up from germline, CDR1 is KGHSH and CDR2 is LQKENI. Trimming removed 3 bases from V and 3 bases from J, with 11 bases in between. The CDR3 spans 14 residues. The CDR3 DNA reads as TGTGCCAGCTCACCGAGGGGCGCCGACACTGAAGCTTTCTTT. This encodes CASSPRGADTEAFF.

V usage is TRBV2 and J usage is TRBJ1-1, with D perhaps TRBD1 (5 bases). The CDR3 contains 13 residues. V lost 8 bases and J 3 bases, leaving 13 bases between the germline ends. The germline V gene encodes CDR1 SNHLY and CDR2 FYNNEI. The CDR3 DNA reads TGTGCCAGCGGGGGGGAAATACACACTGAAGCTTTCTTT. Protein: CASGGEIHTEAFF.

This chain connects TRBV5-4 to TRBJ1-3, with D possibly being TRBD1 (5 bases). The CDR3 length is 14 residues. Per the germline V gene, CDR1 is SGHNT and CDR2 is YYREEE (reference sequence). V lost 4 bases, J lost 0 bases, and 8 bases lay in between. CDR3 in DNA: TGTGCCAGCAGCCTCGACAGCTCTGGAAACACCATATATTTT. Translating gives CASSLDSSGNTIYF.

V usage is TRBV5-1 and J usage is TRBJ2-7; D is possibly TRBD1 (6 bases). Per germline, CDR1 SGHRS and CDR2 YFSETQ. The ends were cut back, 1 base at V and 6 bases at J, with 11 bases in the middle. The CDR3 loop spans 13 amino acids. The chain's CDR3 is CASSLTGPAEQYF. The CDR3 DNA is TGCGCCAGCAGCTTGACAGGGCCGGCCGAGCAGTACTTC.

The chain has TRBV2 and TRBJ2-1; TRBD1 matches 8 bases. The CDR3 loop spans 11 amino acids. Germline trimming cut 10 bases from V and 8 bases from J; bases unmatched to any gene: 4. Per germline, CDR1 SNHLY and CDR2 FYNNEI. The CDR3 reads CATTDRDEQFF. As DNA, the CDR3 is TGTGCCACCACGGACAGGGATGAGCAGTTCTTC. Based on the CDR3 plus reference TRBV2 and TRBJ2-1, the full variable domain is EPEVTQTPSHQVTQMGQEVILRCVPISNHLYFYWYRQILGQKVEFLVSFYNNEISEKSEIFDDQFSVERPDGSNFTLKIRSTKLEDSAMYFCATTDRDEQFFGPGTRLTVL.

This chain joins TRBV19 and TRBJ2-1; D may be TRBD2 (6 bases). The germline CDR1 and CDR2 sequences are LNHDA and SQIVND (reference sequence). V lost 6 bases, J lost 4 bases, and 13 bases lay in between. CDR3 length equals 14 residues. The CDR3 nucleotides are TGTGCCAGTAGCGCGGGACTCATATACAATGAGCAGTTCTTC. Translating it yields CASSAGLIYNEQFF.

J is TRBJ2-3 and V is TRBV6-5; D is unresolved. Per the germline V gene, CDR1 is MNHEY and CDR2 is SVGAGI. This CDR3 has 15 residues. V was pared by 4 bases and J by 5 bases, with 16 bases between. The chain's CDR3 is CASSSPLWGLDTQYF. CDR3 DNA sequence: TGTGCCAGCAGTTCCCCCCTCTGGGGATTAGATACGCAGTATTTT.

V is TRBV19 and J is TRBJ1-4; no clear D gene. This CDR3 spans 13 amino acids. The germline CDR1 and CDR2 sequences are LNHDA and SQIVND (reference sequence). Trimming took 4 bases from V and 8 from J, leaving 11 bases between them. CDR3 bases: TGTGCCAGTAGTAAATCACAGCCAGAAAAACTGTTTTTT. This codes for CASSKSQPEKLFF.

This clone has a single count. CDR3 sequence reads: CASSMSVGGRNGYTF. CDR3 DNA sequence: TGTGCCAGTAGTATGTCGGTCGGGGGTAGAAATGGCTACACCTTC. V gene TRBV19 combines with J gene TRBJ1-2, with D possibly TRBD1 on 5 matching bases. V gave up 3 bases and J gave up 6 bases, with 17 bases separating them. Germline V gives CDR1 LNHDA, CDR2 SQIVND (reference sequence). CDR3 length: 15 amino acids. The variable domain in full, completed from reference TRBV19 and TRBJ1-2, reads DGGITQSPKYLFRKEGQNVTLSCEQNLNHDAMYWYRQDPGQGLRLIYYSQIVNDFQKGDIAEGYSVSREKKESFPLTVTSAQKNPTAFYLCASSMSVGGRNGYTFGSGTRLTVV.

The rearrangement links TRBV6-1 to TRBJ1-6; the D is unclear. Trimming removed 4 bases at V and 5 bases at J, with 9 bases between. The CDR3 runs to 14 residues. The germline gives CDR1 MNHNS, CDR2 SASEGT. The CDR3 DNA reads TGTGCCAGCAGTGGACCGCAGGATAATTCACCCCTCCACTTT. Translation gives CASSGPQDNSPLHF.

This chain connects TRBV5-1 to TRBJ1-5; 7 bases agree with TRBD1. Looked up from germline, CDR1 is SGHRS and CDR2 is YFSETQ. CDR3 size: 15 residues. With V trimmed by 4 bases and J by 5 bases, 9 bases remained unmatched. The CDR3 DNA sequence: TGCGCCAGCAGCAAAACAGGGGACTCTTATCAGCCCCAGCATTTT. Translating gives CASSKTGDSYQPQHF.

This chain uses TRBV9 with TRBJ2-3; 7 bases agree with TRBD2. V gave up 0 bases and J gave up 1 base; unmatched junction bases: 5. CDR3 length: 16 residues. Per germline, CDR1 SGDLS and CDR2 YYNGEE. The CDR3 loop reads CASSVGAGVGTDTQYF. The CDR3 DNA follows: TGTGCCAGCAGCGTAGGTGCGGGAGTAGGCACAGATACGCAGTATTTT.

The chain employs TRBV15 and TRBJ1-2; D is undetermined. The CDR3 spans 15 residues. Trimming removed 0 bases from V and 2 bases from J, with 10 bases in between. Germline loops: CDR1 LNHNV, CDR2 YYDKDF (reference sequence). The CDR3 region has the DNA TGTGCCACCAGCAGAGATAGCCGAACAAACTATGGCTACACCTTC. Its translation is CATSRDSRTNYGYTF.

The V and J genes are TRBV7-3 and TRBJ2-2; D not certain. The CDR3 contains 15 residues. V was cut by 5 bases and J by 6 bases, with 16 bases left in between. Germline loops: CDR1 SGHTA, CDR2 FQGTGA. CDR3 loop: CASSTLKLISGELFF. DNA of the CDR3: TGTGCCAGCAGCACGCTCAAGTTGATTTCCGGGGAGCTGTTTTTT.

This rearrangement joins TRBV25-1 to TRBJ1-2, with D perhaps TRBD1 (5 bases). Trimming cost V 3 bases and J 3 bases, with 8 bases left between them. CDR1 and CDR2 from the germline V gene are MGHDK and SYGVNS. The CDR3 length is 13 residues. This CDR3 is CASSEARDYGYTF. The DNA for the CDR3 is TGTGCCAGCAGTGAGGCCAGGGACTATGGCTACACCTTC.

The rearrangement joins TRBV28 to TRBJ2-1; 11 positions agree with TRBD2. With V trimmed by 6 bases and J by 9 bases, 10 bases remained unmatched. Germline CDR1 and CDR2: MDHEN and SYDVKM. This CDR3 is built from 15 residues. For the CDR3, the DNA is TGTGCCAGCAGAACCCCTAGCGGGAGGATCACTGAGCAGTTCTTC. This encodes CASRTPSGRITEQFF.

The chain couples TRBV7-9 to TRBJ1-1, with D unresolved. The CDR3 has 13 amino acids. Germline V gene sequence: CDR1 SEHNR, CDR2 FQNEAQ (reference sequence). Trimming pared 1 base from V and 4 bases from J, leaving 7 bases between. Here the CDR3 DNA reads TGTGCCAGCAGCTTAGGGGCTGTCACTGAAGCTTTCTTT. Its protein product is CASSLGAVTEAFF.

V and J are TRBV7-9 and TRBJ2-7, with 7 bases lining up with TRBD1. Trimming removed 5 bases from V and 2 bases from J; junction bases left unmatched: 6. CDR1 is SEHNR, CDR2 FQNEAQ, per germline (reference sequence). CDR3 length: 14 residues. CDR3 protein: CASSLLGTAYEQYF. In DNA, the CDR3 is TGTGCCAGCAGCCTCCTTGGGACAGCCTACGAGCAGTACTTC.

The CDR3 DNA follows: TGTGCCAGTAGTGCCCCAGACGGGAATTCACCCCTCCACTTT. Protein sequence: CASSAPDGNSPLHF. V and J are TRBV19 and TRBJ1-6; D uncertain. With 5 bases removed from V and 7 bases from J, the gap between germline ends came to 12 bases. CDR1 LNHDA and CDR2 SQIVND come from the germline V gene (reference sequence). This CDR3 region has 14 residues.